The present T cell receptor (beta chain) was sequenced within a study of blood T cell repertoires in COVID-19. Study summary: In each case, the material was cDNA or gDNA derived from T cells, B-cell-depleted T cells, or PBMCs.

The assay was immunoSEQ multiplex PCR, and TCRdb's table has in-frame clones only and misses some. The data show fewer than 75,000 clones, with 79% seen just once and about 3.5% held by the top ten. Material for sequencing was peripheral blood. The origin of this receptor is a man aged 60 to 69 with acute or convalescent COVID-19.

The CDR3 sequence is CASSVDAGGGLTNEKLFF. The CDR3 bases are TGTGCCAGCAGCGTAGACGCAGGGGGAGGCTTGACTAATGAAAAACTGTTTTTT. The chain recombines TRBV9 with TRBJ1-4; 7 bases agree with TRBD1. Per germline, CDR1 SGDLS and CDR2 YYNGEE. V trimming: 0 bases; J trimming: 2 bases; junction bases outside the gene matches: 10. The CDR3 spans 18 residues.